Following are 30 T cell receptor beta chains from one sample sequenced in a study of post-analysis software for immune sequencing data. Tagging with unique molecular identifiers was a feature of the TCR beta cDNA libraries. TCRdb fed the PCR reads into MiXCR, producing one record per CDR3 protein. The sample yields 350,000 to 500,000 distinct CDR3 sequences, 39% seen once. Whole-study findings and limits: With TRBV5-6, TRBV5-1 and TRBV20-1 included, about five TRBV segments were more frequent in patients than in controls.

Their specific antigens are unknown. Sequenced input: blood. Receptors were obtained from a girl aged 2-10 years with multiple sclerosis.

The chain carries TRBV3-1 and TRBJ2-1, with D perhaps matching TRBD2 (6 bases). Trimming removed 4 bases at V and 6 bases at J, with 19 bases between. Germline lookup yields CDR1 LGHDT and CDR2 YNNKEL (reference sequence). This CDR3 region has 16 residues. The chain's CDR3 is CASSLGDYPGSNEQFF. The CDR3 DNA reads as TGTGCCAGCAGCCTGGGAGACTACCCCGGGAGCAATGAGCAGTTCTTC.

A few counts support this clonotype. This clone may be a read error of a much larger clone one base away. The rearrangement links TRBV3-1 to TRBJ2-5; no clear D. CDR3 length equals 14 residues. The V gene's germline CDR1 is LGHDT and CDR2 YNNKEL (reference sequence). Between the trimmed V and J ends, which lost 0 bases and 11 bases, there was a span of 16 bases. The CDR3 region has the DNA TGTGCCAGCAGCCAAGATCTTATTACTAATGAGCAGTACTTC. Its translation: CASSQDLITNEQYF.

CDR3 in DNA: TGTGCCAGCAGCCCACATTTTTCGGGGTCCTCTGGGGCCAACGTCCTGACTTTC. Residues: CASSPHFSGSSGANVLTF. The chain recombines TRBV7-2 with TRBJ2-6; D may be TRBD2 (5 bases). This CDR3 has 18 amino acids. Per the germline V gene, CDR1 is SGHTA and CDR2 is FQGNSA. V was clipped by 5 bases and J by 0 bases, with 17 bases between them.

This clonotype has just a few counts. This chain joins TRBV7-3 and TRBJ2-5; D tentatively reads TRBD1 or TRBD2 (5 bases each). Germline CDR1 and CDR2: SGHTA and FQGTGA. Trimming left V 5 bases short and J 5 bases short, with 24 bases between. CDR3 size: 17 residues. CDR3 DNA: TGTGCCAGCAGCACAGATCCGGGGACGGATGACCGGGAGACCCAGTACTTC. Its protein product is CASSTDPGTDDRETQYF.

This chain uses TRBV10-2 with TRBJ2-1; a weak D match, TRBD2 (5 bases). V lost 6 bases and J 1 base, leaving 10 bases between the germline ends. The CDR3 is made up of 14 amino acids. The germline CDR1 and CDR2 sequences are WSHSY and SAAADI. The CDR3 sequence is CASRGIASYNEQFF. DNA for the CDR3: TGCGCCAGCAGGGGTATAGCGTCCTACAATGAGCAGTTCTTC.

This clonotype has just a few counts. The chain recombines TRBV7-6 with TRBJ2-7; TRBD2 is a possible D gene (6 bases). V dropped 7 bases and J dropped 5 bases, with 18 bases sitting between them. Germline CDR1 reads SGHVS; CDR2 reads FNYEAQ. This CDR3 has 14 amino acids. The CDR3 nucleotides are TGTGCCAGCAAGAGGGAGGCCTCGTTTAACGAGCAGTACTTC. Translating gives CASKREASFNEQYF.

This clonotype was found a few times. Germline and junction disagree at one end, which may indicate a read error. The genes are TRBV5-1 and TRBJ2-1; D may be TRBD1 or TRBD2 (5 bases each). This CDR3 comprises 11 residues. Germline V CDR1 and CDR2: SGHRS, YFSETQ. This CDR3 is CASSLGHEQFF. CDR3 nucleotide sequence: TGTGCCAGCAGCCTGGGACATGAGCAGTTCTTC.

This clonotype was counted between two and nine times. In DNA form, the CDR3 reads TGTGCCAGCAGCGGCCGGGACAGCGACGAGCAGTACTTC. Translated: CASSGRDSDEQYF. The chain links TRBV7-6 to TRBJ2-7; the match to TRBD1 covers 7 bases. V was pared by 5 bases and J by 5 bases, with 6 bases of the junction left unmatched. The CDR3 length is 13 residues. Per the germline V gene, CDR1 is SGHVS and CDR2 is FNYEAQ.

The gene calls are TRBV4-3 and TRBJ1-1, with a tentative D call TRBD1 (5 bases). Trimming cost V 0 bases and J 6 bases, with 14 bases left between them. The CDR3 is 15 amino acids. From germline, CDR1 is LGHNA and CDR2 YSLEER. DNA for the CDR3: TGCGCCAGCAGCCAAGATTTGGGTAGGGGAGCTGAAGCTTTCTTT. It encodes CASSQDLGRGAEAFF.

J is TRBJ1-1 and V is TRBV20-1; D perhaps matches TRBD1 (5 bases). Germline assignment: CDR1 DFQATT and CDR2 SNEGSKA (reference sequence). Trimming removed 8 bases from V and 4 bases from J, with 26 bases in between. CDR3 length: 16 residues. Here the CDR3 DNA reads TGCAGTCCACGTCCCGGGACCTCTCCAAGACGCACTGAAGCTTTCTTT. This gives the protein CSPRPGTSPRRTEAFF.

The chain combines TRBV29-1 with TRBJ2-7; 9 bases map to TRBD1. Trimming took 7 bases from V and 0 from J; bases not matched to a gene: 7. There are 14 residues in the CDR3. Germline assignment: CDR1 SQVTM and CDR2 ANQGSEA. CDR3 in amino acids: CSAKGQGSSYEQYF. CDR3 DNA sequence: TGCAGCGCAAAAGGACAGGGGAGCTCCTACGAGCAGTACTTC.

The V and J genes are TRBV6-2 or TRBV6-3 and TRBJ1-1; weak D call: TRBD1 (5 bases). Trimming removed 6 bases at V and 7 bases at J, with 12 bases between. Germline V lookup: CDR1 MNHEY, CDR2 SVGEGT. This CDR3 is 12 amino acids long. The CDR3 is CASRSGTVEAFF. CDR3 bases: TGTGCCAGCAGGTCTGGGACGGTTGAAGCTTTCTTT.

V gene TRBV20-1 combines with J gene TRBJ1-5, with D tentatively TRBD1 (5 bases). The V end was cut by 5 bases, the J end by 3 bases, with 17 bases between. Per germline, CDR1 DFQATT and CDR2 SNEGSKA (reference sequence). The CDR3 extends over 15 amino acids. Written as DNA, the CDR3 is TGCAGTGCTGGCCGATCTGGGACCGACAATCAGCCCCAGCATTTT. Translation gives CSAGRSGTDNQPQHF.

This clonotype was seen only a few times. The chain uses TRBV29-1 and TRBJ1-1; TRBD1 agrees at 11 bases. Looked up from germline, CDR1 is SQVTM and CDR2 is ANQGSEA. Trimming took 7 bases from V and 5 from J; bases not matched to a gene: 6. This CDR3 comprises 13 residues. The CDR3 loop is CSALGTGGTEAFF. For the CDR3, the DNA is TGCAGCGCCCTAGGGACAGGGGGGACTGAAGCTTTCTTT.

The chain carries TRBV28 and TRBJ2-5, with D uncertain. The J call may be mistaken, given a closer DNA end match to TRBJ2-7. This CDR3 region has 12 residues. Germline V gives CDR1 MDHEN, CDR2 SYDVKM. The CDR3 DNA reads TGTGCCAGCAGCTTAACAGCTAACGAGCAGTACTTC. This sequence encodes CASSLTANEQYF.

The genes are TRBV11-2 and TRBJ1-2; D remains ambiguous. Germline V CDR1 and CDR2: SGHAT, FQNNGV. The V end was cut by 5 bases, the J end by 8 bases, with 15 bases between. This CDR3 region has 13 residues. The DNA for the CDR3 is TGTGCCAGCAGCCCAGTCGAGGGCGGGGGCTACACCTTC. Its translation is CASSPVEGGGYTF.

J is TRBJ1-2 and V is TRBV7-8, with no clear D. The CDR3 totals 14 residues. CDR1 and CDR2 from the germline V gene are SGHVS and FQNEAQ. Trimming took 4 bases from V and 6 from J, leaving 15 bases between them. CDR3 in amino acids: CASSSRASMDGYTF. In nucleotides, the CDR3 is TGTGCCAGCAGCTCACGGGCCTCGATGGATGGCTACACCTTC.

The sample holds a few counts of this clonotype. The chain uses TRBV5-5 and TRBJ2-1; D not resolved. The V gene lost 1 base and the J gene lost 0 bases, with 8 bases spanning the gap. The germline V gene has CDR1 SGHKS and CDR2 YYEKEE (reference sequence). The CDR3 sequence is 15 residues long. CDR3 bases: TGTGCCAGCAGCTTGTGGGGATCCTCCTACAATGAGCAGTTCTTC. Translated, it gives CASSLWGSSYNEQFF.

The chain couples TRBV20-1 to TRBJ2-1, with TRBD2 identical over 7 bases. CDR3 length equals 15 residues. Germline assignment: CDR1 DFQATT and CDR2 SNEGSKA (reference sequence). Losses at the gene ends were 6 bases for V and 7 bases for J; bases not matched to a gene: 15. Here the CDR3 reads CSALIEGRGYNEQFF. Here the CDR3 DNA reads TGCAGTGCCCTTATAGAGGGGCGGGGGTATAATGAGCAGTTCTTC.

This clonotype has only a few counts. This rearrangement joins TRBV13 to TRBJ1-2; D unresolved. Germline V gene sequence: CDR1 PRHDT, CDR2 FYEKMQ (reference sequence). The CDR3 has 14 residues. V was cut by 2 bases and J by 3 bases, with 10 bases left in between. As DNA, the CDR3 is TGTGCCAGCAGCTTAAGGGTAGCTGACTATGGCTACACCTTC. This sequence encodes CASSLRVADYGYTF. The whole variable domain, filled in from reference TRBV13 and TRBJ1-2, reads AAGVIQSPRHLIKEKRETATLKCYPIPRHDTVYWYQQGPGQDPQFLISFYEKMQSDKGSIPDRFSAQQFSDYHSELNMSSLELGDSALYFCASSLRVADYGYTFGSGTRLTVV.

This clonotype occurred once. The chain combines TRBV29-1 with TRBJ2-7; D is undetermined. Per the germline V gene, CDR1 is SQVTM and CDR2 is ANQGSEA. The CDR3 has 13 amino acids. V was clipped by 6 bases and J by 3 bases, with 15 bases between them. The CDR3 loop is CSVQTIGFYEQYF. As DNA, the CDR3 is TGCAGCGTACAGACCATTGGATTCTACGAGCAGTACTTC.

The chain couples TRBV7-8 to TRBJ2-1; 9 bases fit TRBD2. CDR3 length equals 13 residues. The germline CDR1 and CDR2 sequences are SGHVS and FQNEAQ. Trimming took 3 bases from V and 9 from J; bases not matched to a gene: 3. The CDR3 region is CASSFAGGPEQFF. The CDR3 DNA reads as TGTGCCAGCAGCTTTGCGGGGGGGCCTGAGCAGTTCTTC. Using reference TRBV7-8 and TRBJ2-1 for the parts outside the CDR3, the full variable domain is GAGVSQSPRYKVAKRGQDVALRCDPISGHVSLFWYQQALGQGPEFLTYFQNEAQLDKSGLPSDRFFAERPEGSVSTLKIQRTQQEDSAVYLCASSFAGGPEQFFGPGTRLTVL.

This clonotype has only a few counts. V and J are TRBV21-1 and TRBJ1-1. TRBV21-1 has pseudogene status. The CDR3 length is 12 residues. The CDR3 sequence is CASSRRNTEAFF. CDR3 nucleotides: TGTGCCAGCAGCCGACGGAACACTGAAGCTTTCTTT.

The chain couples TRBV20-1 to TRBJ2-1; D possibly corresponds to TRBD2 (5 bases). Trimming removed 5 bases from V and 1 base from J, with 21 bases in between. The CDR3 runs to 17 residues. Germline loops: CDR1 DFQATT, CDR2 SNEGSKA (reference sequence). The CDR3 region has the DNA TGCAGTGCTGAGGGCCTAAAAAGCGCGACTTCCTACAATGAGCAGTTCTTC. Protein: CSAEGLKSATSYNEQFF.

This clonotype appeared a few times. The chain recombines TRBV2 with TRBJ2-5, with 7 bases identical to TRBD1. Germline CDR1 is SNHLY and CDR2 is FYNNEI. CDR3 size: 15 residues. J gave up 1 base and V 8 bases, and 10 bases lay outside the gene matches. The CDR3 DNA follows: TGTGCCAGCGGCCTACAGGGGATCGGCCAAGAGACCCAGTACTTC. It translates to CASGLQGIGQETQYF.

This sequence joins TRBV20-1 and TRBJ2-7, with D unresolved. Germline V CDR1 and CDR2: DFQATT, SNEGSKA (reference sequence). The CDR3 length is 13 residues. V lost 5 bases, J lost 0 bases, and 11 bases lay in between. For the CDR3, the DNA is TGCAGTGCTCCGACCGACCTCTCCTACGAGCAGTACTTC. Its translation: CSAPTDLSYEQYF.

For this clonotype: A read error may produce the germline difference seen at one junction end. This chain connects TRBV7-7 to TRBJ2-1, with TRBD2 identical over 12 bases. Germline V gene lookup returns CDR1 SSHAT and CDR2 FNYEAQ (reference sequence). The CDR3 length is 16 residues. The CDR3 DNA reads TGTGCTAGCAGCGAGGACGGACTAGCGGGACCGCGTGAGCAGTTCTTC. Translating gives CASSEDGLAGPREQFF.

This clonotype appeared a single time. The J gene is TRBJ2-5, the V gene TRBV29-1; D remains unclear. Trimming pared 4 bases from V and 4 bases from J, leaving 22 bases between. CDR1 is SQVTM and CDR2 is ANQGSEA in the germline V gene. The CDR3 runs 16 residues. The CDR3 coding sequence is TGCAGCGTTGTGTCCCTGGTCCAGGTGCCTCGAGAGACCCAGTACTTC. It yields the protein CSVVSLVQVPRETQYF.

This clonotype appeared a single time. This chain uses TRBV6-6 with TRBJ2-3; possibly TRBD2 for D (6 bases). In germline, CDR1 is MNHNY, CDR2 SVGAGI (reference sequence). This CDR3 contains 14 residues. Trimming pared 2 bases from V and 2 bases from J, leaving 8 bases between. CDR3 sequence: CASSYASDTDTQYF. The CDR3 region has the DNA TGTGCCAGCAGTTACGCTAGCGACACAGATACGCAGTATTTT.

The V call is TRBV29-1, the J call TRBJ1-1; the D is unclear. The germline V gene has CDR1 SQVTM and CDR2 ANQGSEA. Deletions cut 5 bases from V and 3 bases from J, with 10 bases between. The CDR3 contains 12 residues. CDR3 sequence: CSVLREDTEAFF. CDR3 coding DNA: TGCAGCGTTCTCAGAGAAGACACTGAAGCTTTCTTT.